These 22 T cell receptor beta chains were all obtained from the same sample, sequenced in a study of T cell responses to AZD1222 COVID-19 vaccine. This table comes from immunoSEQ multiplex PCR, and its TCRdb copy is limited to in-frame clones, with some not included. Of under 95,000 clones in the sample, approximately 83% were seen once. Here the sequenced sample was peripheral blood, taken 28 days after the second AZD1222 dose. Receptor source: an adult who received the AZD1222 COVID-19 vaccine.

The chain employs TRBV11-2 and TRBJ1-1; D unclear. Per the germline V gene, CDR1 is SGHAT and CDR2 is FQNNGV. The length of the CDR3 is 18 residues. Deletions cut 7 bases from V and 2 bases from J, with 26 bases between. The CDR3 bases are TGTGCCAGCACCAAAACACCCATCAGCGGATACGGTAACACTGAAGCTTTCTTT. Residues: CASTKTPISGYGNTEAFF.

The chain couples TRBV6-1 to TRBJ2-3; no clear D. Looked up from germline, CDR1 is MNHNS and CDR2 is SASEGT. V was shortened by 2 bases and J by 2 bases, with 5 bases between the two germline ends. This CDR3 is built from 13 residues. CDR3 bases: TGTGCCAGCAGTGAATCGCACACAGATACGCAGTATTTT. Protein product: CASSESHTDTQYF.

In regard to this clone: In the same sample, other DNA sequences code for this CDR3. The chain carries TRBV6-1 and TRBJ1-6; 8 bases align to TRBD1. The V gene's germline CDR1 is MNHNS and CDR2 SASEGT. The CDR3 consists of 14 residues. J lost 7 bases, V lost 2 bases, and 1 base had no gene match. This CDR3 reads CASSERQGNSPLHF. Written as DNA, the CDR3 is TGTGCCAGCAGTGAACGACAGGGGAATTCACCCCTCCACTTT.

The genes are TRBV2 and TRBJ2-1; tentative D call: TRBD1 (6 bases). CDR3 length equals 17 residues. Per germline, CDR1 SNHLY and CDR2 FYNNEI. The germline V and J ends were trimmed by 2 bases and 6 bases, with 20 bases remaining between them. Here the CDR3 reads CASSENPGTIPLNEQFF. CDR3 bases: TGTGCCAGCAGTGAAAATCCAGGGACAATACCCCTCAATGAGCAGTTCTTC.

J is TRBJ1-6 and V is TRBV27, with unresolved D. The CDR3 consists of 13 residues. Trimming cost V 6 bases and J 3 bases, with 6 bases left between them. Germline CDR1 reads MNHEY; CDR2 reads SMNVEV (reference sequence). CDR3 loop: CASRTDYNSPLHF. CDR3 nucleotides: TGTGCCAGCAGAACAGACTATAATTCACCCCTCCACTTT.

The chain employs TRBV9 and TRBJ1-5; D is possibly TRBD1 (5 bases). CDR3 size: 14 residues. Germline-derived CDR1 and CDR2 are SGDLS and YYNGEE. The V end was cut by 0 bases, the J end by 6 bases, with 10 bases between. The CDR3: CASSVGPGIQPQHF. The CDR3 coding sequence is TGTGCCAGCAGCGTAGGGCCAGGGATTCAGCCCCAGCATTTT.

The chain recombines TRBV7-2 with TRBJ2-1; D gene ambiguous. Germline V CDR1 and CDR2: SGHTA, FQGNSA. The germline V and J ends were trimmed by 2 bases and 9 bases, with 8 bases remaining between them. CDR3 length: 12 amino acids. The CDR3 here is CASSLRSIEQFF. CDR3 bases: TGTGCCAGCAGCTTAAGGAGCATTGAGCAGTTCTTC.

The chain carries TRBV28 and TRBJ2-5; perhaps D is TRBD1 or TRBD2 (5 bases each). V was trimmed by 5 bases and J by 5 bases, leaving 24 bases between them. CDR1 and CDR2 from the germline V gene are MDHEN and SYDVKM. The CDR3 has 17 amino acids. The CDR3 here is CASSHPLTGTNSETQYF. For the CDR3, the DNA is TGTGCCAGCAGTCACCCCCTAACCGGGACGAATAGCGAGACCCAGTACTTC.

V and J are TRBV3-1 (or the pseudogene TRBV3-2) and TRBJ1-4; D ambiguous. The CDR3 is 11 residues long. The V end was cut by 2 bases, the J end by 7 bases, with 2 bases between. Germline CDR1 and CDR2: LGHDT and YNNKEL (reference sequence). CDR3 nucleotides: TGTGCCAGCAGCCAACGTGAAAAACTGTTTTTT. Translating gives CASSQREKLFF.

The chain carries TRBV5-1 and TRBJ1-4; D is undetermined. The CDR3 extends over 15 amino acids. Deletions cut 1 base from V and 7 bases from J, with 14 bases between. CDR1 is SGHRS and CDR2 is YFSETQ in the germline V gene. The CDR3 region is CASSLNTGDGEKLFF. The CDR3 nucleotides read TGCGCCAGCAGCTTGAACACGGGTGATGGTGAAAAACTGTTTTTT.

This chain connects TRBV7-9 to TRBJ2-3; maybe TRBD1 (6 bases). Germline V CDR1 and CDR2: SEHNR, FQNEAQ (reference sequence). Between the trimmed V and J ends, which lost 5 bases and 1 base, there was a span of 13 bases. CDR3 length: 15 residues. CDR3: CASSLGQWGTDTQYF. CDR3 coding DNA: TGTGCCAGCAGCCTAGGACAGTGGGGCACAGATACGCAGTATTTT.

The V and J genes are TRBV6-5 and TRBJ1-2; D call uncertain. V was clipped by 10 bases and J by 4 bases, with 16 bases between them. This CDR3 spans 13 amino acids. Germline V CDR1 and CDR2: MNHEY, SVGAGI. CDR3 in amino acids: CANRNRYSYGYTF. CDR3 DNA: TGTGCCAATAGGAACAGATACTCCTATGGCTACACCTTC.

The chain has TRBV5-3 and TRBJ2-2, with a possible D match to TRBD1 (5 bases). TRBV5-3 is annotated as an ORF whose role is uncertain. Trimming stripped 4 bases from V and 6 bases from J, with 13 bases between. The CDR3 runs 14 residues. The CDR3 coding sequence is TGTGCCAGAAGCCCCAGGGTGAGTGCCGGGGAGCTGTTTTTT. Amino acid sequence: CARSPRVSAGELFF.

The chain recombines TRBV3-1 (or the pseudogene TRBV3-2) with TRBJ1-1, with unresolved D. Trimming took 1 base from V and 6 from J, leaving 12 bases between them. CDR1 is LGHDT, CDR2 YNNKEL, per germline (reference sequence). The CDR3 has 14 residues. CDR3 sequence (DNA): TGTGCCAGCAGCCAAGCTATAACCCGACCTGAAGCTTTCTTT. The encoded protein is CASSQAITRPEAFF.

The CDR3 is CASLTGVAGDPSRETQYF. The CDR3 DNA follows: TGTGCCAGCTTAACCGGGGTAGCGGGAGACCCAAGTCGAGAGACCCAGTACTTC. The chain recombines TRBV28 with TRBJ2-5, with 9 bases that match TRBD2. This CDR3 region has 18 residues. The ends lost 8 bases at V and 4 bases at J; junction bases unmatched: 20. The germline gives CDR1 MDHEN, CDR2 SYDVKM. Based on the CDR3 plus reference TRBV28 and TRBJ2-5, the full variable domain is DVKVTQSSRYLVKRTGEKVFLECVQDMDHENMFWYRQDPGLGLRLIYFSYDVKMKEKGDIPEGYSVSREKKERFSLILESASTNQTSMYLCASLTGVAGDPSRETQYFGPGTRLLVL.

V usage is TRBV19 and J usage is TRBJ1-1; possibly TRBD1 for D (5 bases). The CDR3 extends over 12 amino acids. Per the germline V gene, CDR1 is LNHDA and CDR2 is SQIVND (reference sequence). The germline V and J ends were trimmed by 5 bases and 8 bases, with 12 bases remaining between them. The CDR3 sequence: CASSLNGAEAFF. The CDR3 DNA follows: TGTGCCAGTAGTCTGAATGGGGCCGAAGCTTTCTTT.

V gene TRBV28 combines with J gene TRBJ2-3, with D hard to call. The CDR3 spans 13 residues. Germline V gene data show CDR1 as MDHEN and CDR2 as SYDVKM. V lost 3 bases and J lost 0, with 4 bases in between. The CDR3 nucleotides read TGTGCCAGCAGTTTCCGCAGCACAGATACGCAGTATTTT. It codes for CASSFRSTDTQYF.

The chain recombines TRBV6-5 with TRBJ2-2; the match to TRBD1 covers 7 bases. V lost 7 bases, J lost 6 bases, and 8 bases stayed unmatched. This CDR3 spans 14 amino acids. Germline lookup yields CDR1 MNHEY and CDR2 SVGAGI. The CDR3 DNA reads as TGTGCCAGCACCTACGGACAGGTGCCCGGGGAGCTGTTTTTT. Translated: CASTYGQVPGELFF.

The chain has TRBV4-1 and TRBJ1-1; 8 bases are a match to TRBD1. The CDR3 is 17 amino acids. V gave up 4 bases and J gave up 1 base; unmatched junction bases: 11. Germline CDR1 reads MGHRA; CDR2 reads YSYEKL. CDR3 sequence (DNA): TGCGCCAGCAGCCTCAGGGGGCCAGGGGGGGCGAACACTGAAGCTTTCTTT. Its translation is CASSLRGPGGANTEAFF.

V is TRBV5-5 and J is TRBJ2-3; the match to TRBD1 covers 7 bases. Germline-derived CDR1 and CDR2 are SGHKS and YYEKEE (reference sequence). The CDR3 runs to 15 residues. J gave up 1 base and V 4 bases, and 6 bases lay outside the gene matches. Here the CDR3 DNA reads TGTGCCAGCAGCCAGACCACAGGGGGCACAGATACGCAGTATTTT. It encodes CASSQTTGGTDTQYF.

The V call is TRBV5-1, the J call TRBJ2-5; the D call may be TRBD1 or TRBD2 (5 bases each). Trimming left V 0 bases short and J 7 bases short, with 13 bases between. CDR1 and CDR2 from the germline V gene are SGHRS and YFSETQ. The CDR3 is 14 amino acids. This CDR3 is CASSLGGDLRTQYF. The CDR3 bases are TGCGCCAGCAGCTTGGGAGGGGACCTACGGACCCAGTACTTC.

The CDR3: CASSLGAGGYNEQFF. CDR3 nucleotide sequence: TGTGCCAGCAGTTTAGGAGCGGGGGGCTACAATGAGCAGTTCTTC. This chain links TRBV28 with TRBJ2-1, with 9 bases fitting TRBD2. The germline V gene encodes CDR1 MDHEN and CDR2 SYDVKM. The CDR3 covers 15 residues. The V segment lost 2 bases and the J segment 3 bases; nucleotides outside the gene matches: 2.